The rows below give T cell receptor beta chains drawn from one sample of a study of monozygotic twins with inflammatory bowel disease. Reprocessing the 5' RACE reads, TCRdb reports a single entry for every CDR3 protein and omits DNA. The sample table includes about 160,000 distinct CDR3 sequences. The specimen was blood. The receptor set was obtained from a human donor with ulcerative colitis or Crohn's disease, or a healthy co-twin of an affected twin (not recorded which). Each CDR3 is given with its conserved first and last residue. The order of the fields is V gene, J gene, CDR3 protein.

TRBV19	TRBJ1-2	CASTNSPRSYGYTF
TRBV29-1	TRBJ1-2	CSVAVPTNYGYTF
TRBV6-5	TRBJ2-2	CASSSRLVIVNTGELFF
TRBV7-7	TRBJ2-3	CASSGGPHTDTQYF
TRBV18	TRBJ2-7	CASSPQEGSEQYF
TRBV12-5	TRBJ1-2	CASGVGDRFIGGYTF
TRBV5-6	TRBJ2-1	CASSLETSGLYNEQFF
TRBV7-2	TRBJ2-7	CASSFGQAYEQYF
TRBV7-7	TRBJ2-5	CASSLRLRELGETQYF
TRBV19	TRBJ2-3	CASRNGISTDTQYF
TRBV4-3	TRBJ2-3	CASSQDLFRGQGDTQYF
TRBV10-3	TRBJ1-4	CAIRGQNPNEKLFF
TRBV18	TRBJ2-3	CASSQDRGGTDTQYF
TRBV12-3/TRBV12-4	TRBJ1-5	CASSPARQNQPQHF
TRBV5-1	TRBJ2-5	CASSLVGTEGETQYF
TRBV29-1	TRBJ1-5	CSAGEGDSNQPQHF
TRBV4-1	TRBJ1-5	CASSQGDNQPQHF
TRBV7-9	TRBJ2-5	CASSARGPQETQYF
TRBV7-2	TRBJ1-2	CASTSRGFYGYTF
TRBV7-8	TRBJ2-7	CASSSLGGGPYEQYF
TRBV20-1	TRBJ2-7	CSAEDRGQSYEQYF
TRBV18	TRBJ2-2	CASSHDTGELFF
TRBV11-2	TRBJ2-7	CASSYTSGSLSEQYF